The following is a T cell receptor beta chain sequence with its context. The sample belongs to a study of blood T cell repertoires in COVID-19. Here immunoSEQ multiplex PCR was the method, and the copy in TCRdb shows in-frame clones only, minus some. This sample carries roughly 440,000 clones, approximately 89% of them seen once, and the ten largest clones take roughly 12%. Seattle researchers signed up patients amid active infection and tracked them longitudinally. The CDR3 covers 13 residues. Trimming took off 4 bases at V and 5 bases at J, with 9 bases between the two ends. Germline assignment: CDR1 LNHDA and CDR2 SQIVND (reference sequence).

The receptor comes from a woman between 45 and 60 years old with COVID-19, enrolled during active disease. Material for sequencing was peripheral blood. The V and J genes are TRBV19 and TRBJ2-1; D is perhaps TRBD2 (6 bases). This CDR3 is CASSSGIHNEQFF. The CDR3 bases are TGTGCCAGTAGTAGCGGGATCCACAATGAGCAGTTCTTC.